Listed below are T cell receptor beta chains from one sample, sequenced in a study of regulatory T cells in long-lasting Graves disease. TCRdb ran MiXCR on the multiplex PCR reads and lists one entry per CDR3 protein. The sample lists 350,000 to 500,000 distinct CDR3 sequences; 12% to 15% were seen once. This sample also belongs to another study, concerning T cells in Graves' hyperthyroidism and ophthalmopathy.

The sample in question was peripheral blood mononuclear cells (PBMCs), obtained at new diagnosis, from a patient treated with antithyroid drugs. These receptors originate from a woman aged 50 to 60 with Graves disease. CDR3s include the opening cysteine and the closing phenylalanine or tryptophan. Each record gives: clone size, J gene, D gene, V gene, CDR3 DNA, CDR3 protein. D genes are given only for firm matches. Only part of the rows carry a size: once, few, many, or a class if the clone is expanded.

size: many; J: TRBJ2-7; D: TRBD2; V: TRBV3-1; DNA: TGTGCCAGCAGCCAAGCTGCCGGGACTAGCGGTACCTACGAGCAGTACTTC; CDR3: CASSQAAGTSGTYEQYF
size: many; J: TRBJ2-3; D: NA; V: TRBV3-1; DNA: TGTGCCAGCAGCCAAATACATACGGATACGCAGTATTTT; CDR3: CASSQIHTDTQYF
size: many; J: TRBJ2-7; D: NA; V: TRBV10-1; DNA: TGCGCCAGCAGTGCATCCACGGTCGAGGGGATCGAGCAGTACTTC; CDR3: CASSASTVEGIEQYF
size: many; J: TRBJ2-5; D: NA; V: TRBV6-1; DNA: TGTGCCAGCAGTGAAGCGCTTATGTATTTTGGGACCCAGTACTTC; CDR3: CASSEALMYFGTQYF
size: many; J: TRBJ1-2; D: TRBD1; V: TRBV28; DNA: TGTGCCAGCAGTTTACCGTACGCTGACAGGGGTAATGGCTACACCTTC; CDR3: CASSLPYADRGNGYTF
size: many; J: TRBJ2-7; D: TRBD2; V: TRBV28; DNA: TGTGCCAGCAGTTCTCGCGGGACTAGCTCCCACGAGCAGTACTTC; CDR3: CASSSRGTSSHEQYF
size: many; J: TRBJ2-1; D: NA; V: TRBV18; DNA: TGTGCCAGCTCACCATTCGTCGGTCAGCTCAATGAGCAGTTCTTC; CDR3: CASSPFVGQLNEQFF
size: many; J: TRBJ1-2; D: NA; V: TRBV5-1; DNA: TGTGCCAGCAGCTTGGAGGTCAGCTATGGCTACACCTTC; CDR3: CASSLEVSYGYTF
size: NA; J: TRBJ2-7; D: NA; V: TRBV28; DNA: TGTGCCAGCAGAACACGGGGGGCGGATAACTACGAGCAGTACTTC; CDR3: CASRTRGADNYEQYF
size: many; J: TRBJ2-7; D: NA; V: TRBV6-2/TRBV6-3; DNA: TGTGCCAGCAGTTACCGCGAATGGGGTCACGAGCAGTACTTC; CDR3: CASSYREWGHEQYF
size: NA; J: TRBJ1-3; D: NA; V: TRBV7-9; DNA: TGTGCCAGCAGCGGGGGGACCTTTACGAGAAACACCATATATTTT; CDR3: CASSGGTFTRNTIYF
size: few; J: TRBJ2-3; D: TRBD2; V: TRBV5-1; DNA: TGCGCCAGCAGCTCAGTCGCTAGCGGGACAGATACGCAGTATTTT; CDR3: CASSSVASGTDTQYF
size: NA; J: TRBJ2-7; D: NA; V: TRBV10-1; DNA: TGCGCCAGCAGTGAGCGCCGGGAATCCTACGAGCAGTACTTC; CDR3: CASSERRESYEQYF
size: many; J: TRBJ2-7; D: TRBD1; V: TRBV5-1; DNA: TGCGCCAGCAGCTTGGCTGGGACAGGGGGCCACGAGCAGTACTTC; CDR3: CASSLAGTGGHEQYF
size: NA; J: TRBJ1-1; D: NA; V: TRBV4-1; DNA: TGCGCCAGCAGCCAAGTAGGGGAGTACGGCACTGAAGCTTTCTTT; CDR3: CASSQVGEYGTEAFF
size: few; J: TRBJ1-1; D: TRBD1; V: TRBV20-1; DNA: TGCAGTGCTAGAAAACCCCACGGGACAGCGTCGGCTGAAGCTTTCTTT; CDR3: CSARKPHGTASAEAFF
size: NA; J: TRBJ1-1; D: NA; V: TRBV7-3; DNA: TGTGCCAGCAGCTTAGGGGAGGGTTTGAACACTGAAGCTTTCTTT; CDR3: CASSLGEGLNTEAFF
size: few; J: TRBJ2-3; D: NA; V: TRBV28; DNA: TGTGCCAGCGATATACGTCCTCCTAGCACAGATACGCAGTATTTT; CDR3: CASDIRPPSTDTQYF
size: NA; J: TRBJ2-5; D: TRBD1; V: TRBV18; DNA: TGTGCCGGCTCACCAGGACAGGGGCACCAAGAGACCCAGTACTTC; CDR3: CAGSPGQGHQETQYF
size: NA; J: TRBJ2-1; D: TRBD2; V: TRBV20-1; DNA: TGCAGTGCTAGAGGTTACGCGACTAGCGGGAGAGGGTTTTCCAATGAGCAGTTCTTC; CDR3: CSARGYATSGRGFSNEQFF
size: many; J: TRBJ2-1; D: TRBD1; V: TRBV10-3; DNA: TGTGCCATCAGCACAGGGGACCCCTACAATGAGCAGTTCTTC; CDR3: CAISTGDPYNEQFF
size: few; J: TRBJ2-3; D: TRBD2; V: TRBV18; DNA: TGTGCCAGCTCACCATCCCCCCAGCGGGAGGAGAAGGATACGCAGTATTTT; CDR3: CASSPSPQREEKDTQYF
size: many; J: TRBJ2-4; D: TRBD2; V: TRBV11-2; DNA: TGTGCCAGCACCCCCGGACTAGCGGGGGACCTAGCCAAAAACATTCAGTACTTC; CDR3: CASTPGLAGDLAKNIQYF
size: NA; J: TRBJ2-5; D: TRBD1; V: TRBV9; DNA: TGTGCCAGCAGCCCTCGGGGGGACAGGGGGCGTCTCTCCTACAATGAGCAGTACTTC; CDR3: CASSPRGDRGRLSYNEQYF
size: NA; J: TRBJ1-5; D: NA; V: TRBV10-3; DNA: TGTGCCATCAGTGACCCCATTGGTCAGCCCCAGCATTTT; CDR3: CAISDPIGQPQHF
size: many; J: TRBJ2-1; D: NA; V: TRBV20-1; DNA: TGCAGTGCCCAGCGGCCTGAGTACAATGAGCAGTTCTTC; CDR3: CSAQRPEYNEQFF
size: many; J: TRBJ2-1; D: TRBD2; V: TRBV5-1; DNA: TGCGCCAGCAGCGGGACTAGTGGGTTCTACAATGAGCAGTTCTTC; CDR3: CASSGTSGFYNEQFF
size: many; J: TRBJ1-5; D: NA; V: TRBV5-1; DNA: TGCGCCAGCAGCTTCGGCCCGAACAGCAATCAGCCCCAGCATTTT; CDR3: CASSFGPNSNQPQHF
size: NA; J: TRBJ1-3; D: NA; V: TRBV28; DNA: TGTGCCAGCAGTTCCGCTCCGGGCCCTCGCCCCCGGACTGGAAACACCATATATTTT; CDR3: CASSSAPGPRPRTGNTIYF
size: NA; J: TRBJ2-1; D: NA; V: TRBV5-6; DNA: TGTGCCAGCAGCATCGGGACTCAAACCTACAATGAGCAGTTCTTC; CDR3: CASSIGTQTYNEQFF
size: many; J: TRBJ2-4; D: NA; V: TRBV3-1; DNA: TGTGCCAGCAGCCAAGAAGTCGGCCTGAAGGTGAACTTC; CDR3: CASSQEVGLKVNF
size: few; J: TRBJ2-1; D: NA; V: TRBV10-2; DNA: TGCGCCAGCAGTGAGCATGTCGGGTACAATGAGCAGTTCTTC; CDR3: CASSEHVGYNEQFF
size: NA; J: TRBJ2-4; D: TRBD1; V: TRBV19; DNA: TGTGCCAGTAGTAGGGACAGGGCGGACATTCAGTACTTC; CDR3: CASSRDRADIQYF
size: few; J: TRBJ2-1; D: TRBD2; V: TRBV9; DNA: TGTGCCAGCAGCGTAGACGCGGGAGTGAGGTATGAGCAGTTCTTC; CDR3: CASSVDAGVRYEQFF
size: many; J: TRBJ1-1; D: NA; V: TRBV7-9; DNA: TGTGCCAGCAGCACACAGGGTGACACTGAAGCTTTCTTT; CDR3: CASSTQGDTEAFF
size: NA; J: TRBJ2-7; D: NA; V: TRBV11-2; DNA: TGTGCCAGCAGCTTAGTATTTGAGGGCCAATCCTACGAGCAGTACTTC; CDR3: CASSLVFEGQSYEQYF
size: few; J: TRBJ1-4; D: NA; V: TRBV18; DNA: TGTGCCAGCTCACGGGCAGTAAATGAAAAACTGTTTTTT; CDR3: CASSRAVNEKLFF
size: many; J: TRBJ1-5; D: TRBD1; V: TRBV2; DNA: TGTGCCAGCAAGGGACAGTCGGATTATAGCAATCAGCCCCAGCATTTT; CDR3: CASKGQSDYSNQPQHF
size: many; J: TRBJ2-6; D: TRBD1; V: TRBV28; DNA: TGTGCCAGCAGACCTACAGGGGTTGGGGCCAACGTCCTGACTTTC; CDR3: CASRPTGVGANVLTF
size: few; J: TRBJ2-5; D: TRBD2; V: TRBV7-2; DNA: TGTGCCAGCAGCTTCGGGAGGGCCTTGGAGACCCAGTACTTC; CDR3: CASSFGRALETQYF
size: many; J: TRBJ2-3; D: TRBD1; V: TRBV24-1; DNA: TGTGCCACCAGTGATCCTACAGGGGTAGGGACAGATACGCAGTATTTT; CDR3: CATSDPTGVGTDTQYF
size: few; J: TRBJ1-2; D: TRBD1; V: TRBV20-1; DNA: TGCAGTGCTAGATCGTCAGGGGGCATCTATGGCTACACCTTT; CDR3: CSARSSGGIYGYTF
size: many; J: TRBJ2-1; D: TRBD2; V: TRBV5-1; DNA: TGCGCCAGCAGCTTGGAGCTAGCGGGAGGGCCGGGGAATGAGCAGTTCTTC; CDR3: CASSLELAGGPGNEQFF
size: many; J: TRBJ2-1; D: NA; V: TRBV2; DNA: TGTGCCAGCAGTGATTCCGTACTAGCATTCTACAATGAGCAGTTCTTC; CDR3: CASSDSVLAFYNEQFF
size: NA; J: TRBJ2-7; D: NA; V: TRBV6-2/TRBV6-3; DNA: TGTGCCAGCAGTTACTCCCGACGGACAGGGGCGGCGTCTAGCGGGATCTACGAGCAGTACTTC; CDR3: CASSYSRRTGAASSGIYEQYF
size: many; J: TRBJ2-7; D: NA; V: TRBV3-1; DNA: TGTGCCAGCAGCCAAGATCATAGCAGATACGAGCAGTACTTC; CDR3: CASSQDHSRYEQYF
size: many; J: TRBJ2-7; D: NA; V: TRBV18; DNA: TGTGCCAGCTCAGGGGGACCAGACTACGAGCAGTACTTC; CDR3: CASSGGPDYEQYF
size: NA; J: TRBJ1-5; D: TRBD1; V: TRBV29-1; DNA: TGCAGCGTTCAGACAGGGGCGCGCAATCAGCCCCAGCATTTT; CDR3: CSVQTGARNQPQHF
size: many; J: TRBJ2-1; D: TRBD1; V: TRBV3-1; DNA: TGTGCCAGCAGCCCGATCGCGGGACAGGGCTACAATGAGCAGTTCTTC; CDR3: CASSPIAGQGYNEQFF
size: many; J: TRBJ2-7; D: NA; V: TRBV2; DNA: TGTGCCAGCAGTGAAGGTAGGGGGAGCTACGAGCAGTACTTC; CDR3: CASSEGRGSYEQYF